This T cell receptor beta chain was sequenced during a study of monozygotic twins with cystic fibrosis. General study findings and limits: Co-twins had the most similar V usage for 13 of 16 pairs, J for 8.

The CDR3 covers 16 residues. Per the germline V gene, CDR1 is LGHNA and CDR2 is YNFKEQ. V lost 0 bases to trimming and J lost 2 bases, with 10 bases between them. Sequenced by immunoSEQ multiplex PCR; TCRdb stores in-frame clones only, minus some. The sample consists of tens of thousands of clones, approximately 96% of them appearing once. As to this clone: Antigen specificity is unknown.

The J gene is TRBJ2-2, the V gene TRBV4-2; D remains unclear. The receptor was derived from a girl aged 2 to 10 with cystic fibrosis. Sequencing input: blood. CDR3 protein: CASSQDHQSNTGELFF. The CDR3 nucleotides read TGTGCCAGCAGCCAAGATCATCAGTCTAACACCGGGGAGCTGTTTTTT.